Reported below is one T cell receptor beta chain. Per germline, CDR1 ENHRY and CDR2 SYGVKD. Trimming removed 4 bases from V and 7 bases from J; junction bases left unmatched: 8. The CDR3 spans 15 residues. These data are taken from a study of blood T cell repertoires in COVID-19. Produced via immunoSEQ multiplex PCR; TCRdb's table is partial and in-frame only. The sample consists of around 200,000 clones, about 85% of them appearing once. This TCR was recovered from a woman aged 80 or over with acute or convalescent COVID-19. The sequenced sample consisted of peripheral blood. V and J are TRBV10-3 and TRBJ2-7; 12 nucleotides line up with TRBD2. The CDR3 sequence is CAISGASGREGEQYF. The CDR3 DNA reads as TGTGCCATCAGTGGGGCTAGCGGGAGGGAGGGTGAGCAGTACTTC.